These 21 T cell receptor beta chains were sequenced from one sample in a study of cytomegalovirus exposure and HLA in healthy donors. 60 Vbeta and 13 Jbeta primers were used in PCR. Profiled with immunoSEQ multiplex PCR; TCRdb holds only in-frame clones, not every one. The table lists some 81,000 clones, around 72% of them singletons. Input material: PBMCs. The receptors shown here come from a woman in her thirties or forties in good health and CMV-seropositive.

The sample holds a few counts of this clone. The V and J genes are TRBV11-2 and TRBJ1-5; 8 nucleotides agree with TRBD1. The CDR3 extends over 16 amino acids. J lost 2 bases, V lost 1 base, and 4 bases had no gene match. Germline V CDR1 and CDR2: SGHAT, FQNNGV. CDR3 sequence: CASSLGQGLGNQPQHF. The DNA of the CDR3 is TGTGCCAGCAGCTTAGGACAGGGGTTGGGCAATCAGCCCCAGCATTTT. Supplemented by reference TRBV11-2 and TRBJ1-5, the full variable domain reads EAGVAQSPRYKIIEKRQSVAFWCNPISGHATLYWYQQILGQGPKLLIQFQNNGVVDDSQLPKDRFSAERLKGVDSTLKIQPAKLEDSAVYLCASSLGQGLGNQPQHFGDGTRLSIL.

This chain connects TRBV18 to TRBJ1-2, with a possible D match to TRBD1 (5 bases). CDR3 length equals 18 residues. CDR1 KGHSH and CDR2 LQKENI come from the germline V gene. Trimming removed 4 bases from V and 1 base from J, with 22 bases in between. The CDR3 DNA reads as TGTGCCAGCTCACGTACCGGGGGTTTTGGAGCGGGTAACTATGGCTACACCTTC. Its protein is CASSRTGGFGAGNYGYTF.

The rearrangement uses TRBV9 and TRBJ2-2; TRBD2 matches 7 bases. V dropped 5 bases and J dropped 4; count of bases not matched to a gene: 5. The CDR3 contains 14 residues. Germline-derived CDR1 and CDR2 are SGDLS and YYNGEE. The CDR3 DNA follows: TGTGCCAGCAGGGGGGGGGATGGCACCGGGGAGCTGTTTTTT. Protein sequence: CASRGGDGTGELFF.

The chain carries TRBV11-2 and TRBJ2-5; TRBD2 matches at 12 bases. V lost 8 bases, J lost 0 bases, and 13 bases stayed unmatched. The CDR3 consists of 18 residues. Germline-derived CDR1 and CDR2 are SGHAT and FQNNGV. The CDR3 reads CASALLASGGVYQETQYF. The CDR3 DNA sequence: TGTGCCAGCGCCCTATTGGCTAGCGGGGGGGTGTACCAAGAGACCCAGTACTTC.

This clone came up once. The chain joins TRBV10-1 to TRBJ2-1; the D is unclear. There are 13 residues in the CDR3. V lost 0 bases, J lost 10 bases, and 10 bases lay in between. CDR1 is WNHNN and CDR2 is SYGVQD in the germline V gene (reference sequence). CDR3 protein: CASSESSYAEQFF. CDR3 coding DNA: TGCGCCAGCAGTGAGTCGAGTTACGCGGAGCAGTTCTTC.

This chain connects TRBV7-6 to TRBJ2-7, with TRBD2 identical over 8 bases. This CDR3 comprises 17 residues. Germline V gene data show CDR1 as SGHVS and CDR2 as FNYEAQ. V shed 5 bases, J shed 4 bases, and the junction held 16 bases outside the gene matches. DNA of the CDR3: TGTGCCAGCAGCCCGAGCCAAAGCGGGAGTCGGGTTTACGAGCAGTACTTC. It translates to CASSPSQSGSRVYEQYF.

The V call is TRBV7-2, the J call TRBJ1-1, with 10 bases lining up with TRBD1. Germline CDR1 and CDR2: SGHTA and FQGNSA. Losses at the gene ends were 5 bases for V and 11 bases for J; bases not matched to a gene: 5. The CDR3 sequence is 12 residues long. The CDR3 nucleotides read TGTGCCAGCAGCCTAAGACAGGGGGCGGCTTTCTTT. This codes for CASSLRQGAAFF.

The gene calls are TRBV5-1 and TRBJ2-3; TRBD2 matches at 10 bases. V lost 4 bases to trimming and J lost 4 bases; unmatched junction nucleotides: 9. The length of the CDR3 is 16 residues. The germline V gene has CDR1 SGHRS and CDR2 YFSETQ. As DNA, the CDR3 is TGCGCCAGCAGCCCGGAGGTGAGCGGGGGGGCAGATACGCAGTATTTT. Its protein is CASSPEVSGGADTQYF.

The gene calls are TRBV7-2 and TRBJ1-1; 9 positions agree with TRBD1. CDR1 and CDR2 (germline): SGHTA, FQGNSA. The V gene end was trimmed by 1 base and the J gene end by 4 bases; junction bases not matched to a gene: 4. The CDR3 consists of 15 residues. CDR3 DNA sequence: TGTGCCAGCAGCTTAGGGGGACAGGGCGGCACTGAAGCTTTCTTT. Amino acids: CASSLGGQGGTEAFF.

The chain is built from TRBV7-8 and TRBJ1-2, with D tentatively TRBD1 (6 bases). The CDR3 spans 15 residues. The germline V and J ends were trimmed by 2 bases and 4 bases, with 14 bases remaining between them. CDR1 is SGHVS and CDR2 is FQNEAQ in the germline V gene. CDR3 region: CASSLSPTGAYGYTF. CDR3 in DNA: TGTGCCAGCAGCTTATCTCCGACAGGAGCCTATGGCTACACCTTC.

The genes are TRBV4-1 and TRBJ2-3; tentatively, D is TRBD2 (5 bases). This CDR3 comprises 16 residues. Germline V gene data show CDR1 as MGHRA and CDR2 as YSYEKL. The V gene lost 4 bases and the J gene lost 1 base, with 15 bases spanning the gap. This CDR3 reads CASSPSGSSGTDTQYF. DNA of the CDR3: TGCGCCAGCAGCCCCTCGGGGAGTAGCGGCACAGATACGCAGTATTTT.

This clone came up a few times. The chain uses TRBV27 and TRBJ2-5, with 10 bases that match TRBD2. Germline loops: CDR1 MNHEY, CDR2 SMNVEV (reference sequence). Losses at the gene ends were 3 bases for V and 7 bases for J; bases not matched to a gene: 17. There are 18 residues in the CDR3. The DNA for the CDR3 is TGTGCCAGCAGTTTTGATGCTAGCGGGAGTGGAGTCTTTAGGACCCAGTACTTC. Translating gives CASSFDASGSGVFRTQYF.

In this sample, this clone turned up once. The V gene is TRBV5-4, the J gene TRBJ2-6; weak D call: TRBD2 (5 bases). The CDR3 has 14 residues. The V end was cut by 10 bases, the J end by 0 bases, with 11 bases between. The germline CDR1 and CDR2 sequences are SGHNT and YYREEE (reference sequence). The CDR3 DNA reads as TGTGCCTCGAGACTATACTCTGGGGCCAACGTCCTGACTTTC. Its translation: CASRLYSGANVLTF.

CDR3 amino acids: CASRRGTYEQYF. The DNA of the CDR3 is TGTGCCAGCAGGCGGGGAACCTACGAGCAGTACTTC. V gene TRBV28 combines with J gene TRBJ2-7, with D perhaps matching TRBD2 (6 bases). CDR3 size: 12 residues. Deletions cut 6 bases from V and 2 bases from J, with 8 bases between. The V gene's germline CDR1 is MDHEN and CDR2 SYDVKM.

The chain carries TRBV5-1 and TRBJ2-1; the D is unclear. This CDR3 has 15 amino acids. V was pared by 0 bases and J by 2 bases, with 9 bases between. The germline gives CDR1 SGHRS, CDR2 YFSETQ. CDR3 amino acids: CASSLAVEAYNEQFF. CDR3 sequence (DNA): TGCGCCAGCAGCTTGGCCGTAGAAGCCTACAATGAGCAGTTCTTC.

This chain connects TRBV5-8 to TRBJ2-1; 10 bases map to TRBD2. V lost 1 base, J lost 6 bases, and 7 bases stayed unmatched. CDR1 is SGHTS and CDR2 is YDEGEE in the germline V gene. CDR3 length: 16 amino acids. CDR3 protein: CASSLIFSGRSNEQFF. The CDR3 bases are TGTGCCAGCAGCTTGATCTTTAGCGGGAGGAGCAATGAGCAGTTCTTC.

The chain joins TRBV19 to TRBJ2-7; D possibly corresponds to TRBD2 (6 bases). The V gene lost 4 bases and the J gene lost 1 base, with 14 bases spanning the gap. The CDR3 contains 15 residues. Germline V gives CDR1 LNHDA, CDR2 SQIVND (reference sequence). CDR3 DNA: TGTGCCAGTAGTACGAGCCTAGCGCCTTCCTACGAGCAGTACTTC. Translated: CASSTSLAPSYEQYF.

This rearrangement joins TRBV10-3 to TRBJ2-1; 9 nucleotides align to TRBD2. V dropped 6 bases and J dropped 12; count of bases not matched to a gene: 9. CDR1 ENHRY and CDR2 SYGVKD come from the germline V gene. The CDR3 totals 13 residues. CDR3 region: CAISLTLAGMQFF. CDR3 coding DNA: TGTGCCATCAGCCTCACTCTAGCGGGGATGCAGTTCTTC.

The chain links TRBV12-2 to TRBJ2-1; the table's TRBD1 call for D was not verified on the DNA. TRBV12-2 is noted as a pseudogene. The CDR3 consists of 14 residues. The CDR3 region is CASRFTGAYNEQFF. The CDR3, as DNA: TGTGCAAGTCGCTTCACAGGTGCCTACAATGAGCAGTTCTTC.

J is TRBJ2-7 and V is TRBV2, with TRBD1 as a possible D gene (5 bases). CDR1 and CDR2 from the germline V gene are SNHLY and FYNNEI. V was shortened by 3 bases and J by 3 bases, with 18 bases between the two germline ends. This CDR3 has 16 amino acids. The CDR3 is CASSDRARTTGYEQYF. As DNA, the CDR3 is TGTGCCAGCAGTGACAGGGCCAGGACCACTGGCTACGAGCAGTACTTC.

The V call is TRBV13, the J call TRBJ2-2; D perhaps matches TRBD1 (5 bases). Trimming removed 5 bases from V and 0 bases from J, with 10 bases in between. CDR3 length equals 15 residues. Germline CDR1 PRHDT, CDR2 FYEKMQ (reference sequence). CDR3 loop: CASSIRGANTGELFF. The CDR3 DNA reads as TGTGCCAGCAGCATAAGGGGTGCGAACACCGGGGAGCTGTTTTTT.